This T cell receptor beta chain originates from a study of CD8 T cells in ankylosing spondylitis. TCRdb reprocessed the 5' RACE reads via MiXCR and lists one record per CDR3 protein. The sample includes about 200,000 distinct CDR3 sequences, approximately 24% of them seen just once. This clonotype was recorded a few times. Between the trimmed V and J ends, which lost 2 bases and 1 base, there was a span of 9 bases. This CDR3 has 15 residues. The germline V gene has CDR1 ENHRY and CDR2 SYGVKD. The chain is built from TRBV10-3 and TRBJ2-1; TRBD2 might be the D (6 bases). Sequenced input: blood, either unsorted or a sorted T cell fraction (not recorded which). The source is a male donor with ankylosing spondylitis or in good health (not recorded which). The CDR3 loop is CAISEPGLSYNEQFF. CDR3 nucleotide sequence: TGTGCCATCAGTGAGCCGGGACTTTCCTACAATGAGCAGTTCTTC.